The T cell receptor (beta chain) described here comes from a study of cytomegalovirus exposure and HLA in healthy donors. As regards this clone: Its target is unknown.

Use of 60 Vbeta and 13 Jbeta primers characterized the PCR. This table comes from immunoSEQ multiplex PCR, and its TCRdb copy is limited to in-frame clones, with some not included. This table holds roughly 34,000 clones. Study-wide results and caveats: Reportedly, HLA-A and HLA-B alleles of most subjects were accurately predicted from TCR beta. Analyses of presence/absence relied on an assumption of roughly uniform sequencing depth across donors. It was in a later analysis that TCR association rates were seen to vary by HLA locus, highest for DRB1 and lowest for HLA-C. A few V segments could not be told apart, such as TRBV6-2 and TRBV6-3, and were left out.

Germline CDR1 SEHNR, CDR2 FQNEAQ (reference sequence). This CDR3 region has 12 residues. The V end lost 5 bases, the J end lost 10 bases, and 14 bases lay between the germline ends. The chain combines TRBV7-9 with TRBJ1-2; D gene ambiguous. Sample: PBMCs. This clonotype was obtained from a man aged 35 to 55 in good health and CMV-seronegative. The CDR3 DNA follows: TGTGCCAGCAGCCGTGACAACGGCGTCTACACCTTC. It encodes CASSRDNGVYTF.